Following are 11 T cell receptor beta chains from one sample sequenced in a study of cytomegalovirus exposure and HLA in healthy donors. The PCR used 60 Vbeta and 13 Jbeta primers. Some clones are missing from TCRdb's copy, which holds only in-frame ones; the method was immunoSEQ multiplex PCR. The sample yields 160,000 or so clones, about 80% seen once. The sample taken for sequencing was PBMCs. Source of these receptors: a woman aged 45-60 years in good health and CMV-seronegative.

The CDR3 protein is CASSLGVKSLLFSGANVLTF. The CDR3 DNA reads as TGTGCCAGCAGCTTGGGAGTGAAGAGTCTATTATTCTCTGGGGCCAACGTCCTGACTTTC. V usage is TRBV5-8 and J usage is TRBJ2-6; D remains unclear. Per germline, CDR1 SGHTS and CDR2 YDEGEE. Trimming left V 0 bases short and J 0 bases short, with 19 bases between. There are 20 residues in the CDR3.

The V gene is TRBV10-3, the J gene TRBJ1-5, with a possible D match to TRBD1 (6 bases). Germline V CDR1 and CDR2: ENHRY, SYGVKD. CDR3 length equals 14 residues. Trimming took off 5 bases at V and 3 bases at J, with 11 bases between the two ends. The CDR3 loop reads CAISRDRSNQPQHF. CDR3 DNA sequence: TGTGCCATCAGTAGAGACAGGTCCAATCAGCCCCAGCATTTT.

The chain carries TRBV6-5 and TRBJ1-1; possible D gene TRBD1, 5 bases. Trimming left V 7 bases short and J 5 bases short, with 8 bases between. The CDR3 contains 11 residues. Germline V CDR1 and CDR2: MNHEY, SVGAGI. CDR3 sequence (DNA): TGTGCCAGCATCCAGGGAACTGAAGCTTTCTTT. Protein sequence: CASIQGTEAFF.

V usage is TRBV14 and J usage is TRBJ1-3; 7 bases align to TRBD1. The CDR3 length is 15 residues. Germline loops: CDR1 SGHDN, CDR2 FVKESK. V lost 5 bases and J lost 2; bases outside the gene matches: 6. CDR3 residues: CASSYRGGAGNTIYF. The CDR3 DNA reads TGTGCCAGCAGCTACAGGGGAGGAGCTGGAAACACCATATATTTT.

CDR3 DNA sequence: TGTGCCAGCAGTTTAAGAGGGGGTGGGTACGAGCAGTACTTC. It specifies CASSLRGGGYEQYF. This chain joins TRBV28 and TRBJ2-7, with D maybe TRBD1 (6 bases). V lost 2 bases, J lost 4 bases, and 12 bases lay in between. The germline gives CDR1 MDHEN, CDR2 SYDVKM. This CDR3 comprises 14 residues.

In this sample, this clone turned up a few times. The rearrangement links TRBV28 to TRBJ1-2; TRBD1 is a possible D gene (5 bases). The CDR3 loop spans 16 amino acids. V was clipped by 2 bases and J by 2 bases, with 15 bases between them. Germline V gene data show CDR1 as MDHEN and CDR2 as SYDVKM. This CDR3 is CASSLSGGSVNYGYTF. The CDR3 DNA sequence: TGTGCCAGCAGTTTAAGTGGGGGGAGCGTGAACTATGGCTACACCTTC.

This clone has more than one count but fewer than ten. The CDR3 loop is CASSQDPRLSSGNTIYF. CDR3 DNA: TGCGCCAGCAGCCAAGACCCGAGACTGAGCTCTGGAAACACCATATATTTT. V gene TRBV4-1 combines with J gene TRBJ1-3; D is unresolved. The CDR3 has 17 amino acids. V lost 0 bases to trimming and J lost 0 bases, with 12 bases between them. Germline-derived CDR1 and CDR2 are MGHRA and YSYEKL.

The chain carries TRBV5-1 and TRBJ2-5; possible D gene TRBD2, 6 bases. Germline lookup yields CDR1 SGHRS and CDR2 YFSETQ. The CDR3 totals 16 residues. With 2 bases removed from V and 5 bases from J, the gap between germline ends came to 19 bases. CDR3 protein: CASSFPGERDGETQYF. CDR3 nucleotides: TGCGCCAGCAGCTTTCCGGGGGAGAGGGATGGGGAGACCCAGTACTTC.

The rearrangement links TRBV27 to TRBJ2-7; 7 bases fit TRBD2. Germline CDR1 reads MNHEY; CDR2 reads SMNVEV (reference sequence). V was clipped by 5 bases and J by 0 bases; unmatched bases: 19. The CDR3 runs 19 residues. As DNA, the CDR3 is TGTGCCAGCAGTATTACTTACCCGGGGGGTACCCTCACCTCCTACGAGCAGTACTTC. It translates to CASSITYPGGTLTSYEQYF.

V and J are TRBV20-1 and TRBJ1-2; the D gene is possibly TRBD1 (6 bases). This CDR3 is built from 11 residues. Germline assignment: CDR1 DFQATT and CDR2 SNEGSKA (reference sequence). Trimming stripped 2 bases from V and 5 bases from J, with 6 bases between. DNA for the CDR3: TGCAGTGCTAGAACAGGGTATGGCTACACCTTC. Its protein product is CSARTGYGYTF.

The J gene is TRBJ1-1, the V gene TRBV28; D uncertain. V was shortened by 5 bases and J by 8 bases, with 12 bases between the two germline ends. Per the germline V gene, CDR1 is MDHEN and CDR2 is SYDVKM. The CDR3 runs 12 residues. The CDR3 DNA reads as TGTGCCAGCAGTCAACTACTCCGGGAAGCTTTCTTT. It codes for CASSQLLREAFF. The full variable domain, completed using reference TRBV28 and TRBJ1-1, is DVKVTQSSRYLVKRTGEKVFLECVQDMDHENMFWYRQDPGLGLRLIYFSYDVKMKEKGDIPEGYSVSREKKERFSLILESASTNQTSMYLCASSQLLREAFFGQGTRLTVV.